This T cell receptor beta chain emerged from a study of blood T cells in healthy people across ages. V lost 4 bases, J lost 3 bases, and 8 bases stayed unmatched. The CDR3 sequence is 17 residues long. The germline gives CDR1 MDHEN, CDR2 SYDVKM. This clonotype appeared a few times. The use of a sample-barcoded 5' primer and a J-beta primer mix characterized a second PCR of 7 to 11 cycles. TCRdb independently ran MiXCR on the 5' RACE reads; one entry per CDR3 protein. The sample includes roughly 1 million distinct CDR3 sequences, around 27% of them seen just once. This sample also appeared in a second study, on T cells of mothers and their children.

This chain uses TRBV28 with TRBJ1-4; 10 nucleotides agree with TRBD1. The sample taken for sequencing was blood. The sequence was obtained from a girl aged 2 to 9 in good health. This chain's CDR3 is CASSSEGQGVSNEKLFF. DNA of the CDR3: TGTGCCAGCAGTTCGGAAGGACAGGGGGTTTCTAATGAAAAACTGTTTTTT.